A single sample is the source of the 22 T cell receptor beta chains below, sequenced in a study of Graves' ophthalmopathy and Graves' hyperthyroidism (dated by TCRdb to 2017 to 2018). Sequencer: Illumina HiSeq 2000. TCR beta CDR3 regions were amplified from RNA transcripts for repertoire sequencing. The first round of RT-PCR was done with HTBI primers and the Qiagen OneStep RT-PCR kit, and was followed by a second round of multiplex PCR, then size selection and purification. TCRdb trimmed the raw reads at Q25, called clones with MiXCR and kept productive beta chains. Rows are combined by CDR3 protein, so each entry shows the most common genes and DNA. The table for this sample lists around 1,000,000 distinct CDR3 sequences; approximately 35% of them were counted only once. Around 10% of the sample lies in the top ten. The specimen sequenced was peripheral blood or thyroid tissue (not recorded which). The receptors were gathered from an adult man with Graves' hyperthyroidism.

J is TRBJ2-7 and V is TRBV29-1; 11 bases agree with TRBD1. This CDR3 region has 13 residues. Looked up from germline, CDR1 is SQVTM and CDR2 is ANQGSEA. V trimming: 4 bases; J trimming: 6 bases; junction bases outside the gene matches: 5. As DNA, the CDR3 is TGCAGCGTTGTGCGGACAGGGGGCTCCGAGCAGTACTTC. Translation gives CSVVRTGGSEQYF.

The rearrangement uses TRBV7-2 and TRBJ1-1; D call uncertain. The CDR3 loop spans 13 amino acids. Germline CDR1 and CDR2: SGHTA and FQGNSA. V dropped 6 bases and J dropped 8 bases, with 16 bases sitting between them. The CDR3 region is CASRDRAFGEAFF. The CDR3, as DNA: TGTGCCAGCAGGGACCGGGCCTTTGGCGAAGCTTTCTTT.

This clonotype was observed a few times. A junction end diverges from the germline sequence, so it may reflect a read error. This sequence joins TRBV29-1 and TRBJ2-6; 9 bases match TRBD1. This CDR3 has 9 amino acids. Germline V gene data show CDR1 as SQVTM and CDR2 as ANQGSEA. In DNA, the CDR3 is TGCAGCGTTGACAATGGACAGGGGTTC. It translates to CSVDNGQGF.

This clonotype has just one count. The CDR3 DNA follows: TGTGCCAGCAGCTTAGATCAGGGTAGGAGATCACCCCTCCACTTT. Encoded protein: CASSLDQGRRSPLHF. This chain links TRBV7-9 with TRBJ1-6; weak D call: TRBD1 (5 bases). Trimming stripped 1 base from V and 10 bases from J, with 14 bases between. Germline CDR1 is SEHNR and CDR2 is FQNEAQ (reference sequence). This CDR3 contains 15 residues. Using reference TRBV7-9 and TRBJ1-6 for the parts outside the CDR3, the full variable domain is DTGVSQNPRHKITKRGQNVTFRCDPISEHNRLYWYRQTLGQGPEFLTYFQNEAQLEKSRLLSDRFSAERPKGSFSTLEIQRTEQGDSAMYLCASSLDQGRRSPLHFGNGTRLTVT.

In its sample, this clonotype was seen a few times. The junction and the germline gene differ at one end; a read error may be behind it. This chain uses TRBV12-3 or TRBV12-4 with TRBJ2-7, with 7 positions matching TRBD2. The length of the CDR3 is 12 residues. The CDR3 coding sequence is TGCGCCAGCGGGGTTAGCGTCTACGAGCAGTACTTC. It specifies CASGVSVYEQYF.

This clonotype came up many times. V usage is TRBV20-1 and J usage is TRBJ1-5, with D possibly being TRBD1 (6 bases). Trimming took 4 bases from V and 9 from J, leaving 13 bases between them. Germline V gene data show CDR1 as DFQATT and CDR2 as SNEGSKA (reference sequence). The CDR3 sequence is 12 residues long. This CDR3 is CSATTTGLPQHF. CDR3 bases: TGCAGTGCTACCACTACAGGGTTGCCCCAGCATTTT.

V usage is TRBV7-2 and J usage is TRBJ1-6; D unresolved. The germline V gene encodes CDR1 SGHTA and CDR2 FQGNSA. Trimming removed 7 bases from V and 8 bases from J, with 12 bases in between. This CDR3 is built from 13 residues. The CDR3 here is CASTTSPDSPLHF. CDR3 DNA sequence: TGTGCCAGCACCACATCACCGGATTCACCCCTCCACTTT.

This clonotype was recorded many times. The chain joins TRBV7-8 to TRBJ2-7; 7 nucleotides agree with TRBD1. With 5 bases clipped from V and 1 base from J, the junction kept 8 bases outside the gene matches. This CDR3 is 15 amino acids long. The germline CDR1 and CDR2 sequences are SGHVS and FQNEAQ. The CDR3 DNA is TGTGCCAGCAGCCGGACAGGTCAACGATCCTACGAGCAGTACTTC. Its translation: CASSRTGQRSYEQYF.

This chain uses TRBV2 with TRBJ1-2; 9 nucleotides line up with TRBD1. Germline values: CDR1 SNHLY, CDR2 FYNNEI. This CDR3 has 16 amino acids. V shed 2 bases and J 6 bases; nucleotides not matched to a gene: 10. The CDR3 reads CASSEPQGAIDNGYTF. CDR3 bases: TGTGCCAGCAGTGAACCACAGGGGGCGATTGATAATGGCTACACCTTC.

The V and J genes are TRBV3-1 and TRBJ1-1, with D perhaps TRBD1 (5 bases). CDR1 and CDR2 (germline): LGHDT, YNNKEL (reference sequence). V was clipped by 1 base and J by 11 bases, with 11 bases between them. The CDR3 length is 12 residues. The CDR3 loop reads CASSQGGNRAFF. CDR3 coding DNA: TGTGCCAGCAGCCAAGGGGGGAATCGGGCTTTCTTT.

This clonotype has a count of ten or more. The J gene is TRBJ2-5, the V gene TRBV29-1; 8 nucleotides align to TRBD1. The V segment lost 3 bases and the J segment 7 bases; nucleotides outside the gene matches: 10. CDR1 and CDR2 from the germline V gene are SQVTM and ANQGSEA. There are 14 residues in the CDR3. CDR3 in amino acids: CSVDPGTGTRTQYF. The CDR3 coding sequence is TGCAGCGTTGATCCCGGGACAGGCACGCGGACCCAGTACTTC.

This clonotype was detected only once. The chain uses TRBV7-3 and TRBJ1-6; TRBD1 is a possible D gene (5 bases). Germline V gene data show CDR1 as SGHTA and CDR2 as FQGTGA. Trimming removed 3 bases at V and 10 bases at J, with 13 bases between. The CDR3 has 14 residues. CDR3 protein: CASSFEGYQSPLHF. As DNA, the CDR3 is TGTGCCAGCAGCTTCGAGGGGTATCAATCACCCCTCCACTTT.

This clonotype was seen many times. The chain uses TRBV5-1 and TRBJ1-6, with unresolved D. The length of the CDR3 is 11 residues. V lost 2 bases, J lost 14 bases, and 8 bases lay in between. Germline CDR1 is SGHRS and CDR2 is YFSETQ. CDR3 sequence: CASSLEGTLHF. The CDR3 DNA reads TGCGCCAGCAGCTTAGAAGGGACCCTCCACTTT.

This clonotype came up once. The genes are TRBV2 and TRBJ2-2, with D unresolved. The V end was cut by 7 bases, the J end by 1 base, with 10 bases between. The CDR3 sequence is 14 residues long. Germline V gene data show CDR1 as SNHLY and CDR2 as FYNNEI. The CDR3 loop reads CASNEVVNTGELFF. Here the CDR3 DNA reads TGTGCCAGCAACGAAGTGGTGAACACCGGGGAGCTGTTTTTT.

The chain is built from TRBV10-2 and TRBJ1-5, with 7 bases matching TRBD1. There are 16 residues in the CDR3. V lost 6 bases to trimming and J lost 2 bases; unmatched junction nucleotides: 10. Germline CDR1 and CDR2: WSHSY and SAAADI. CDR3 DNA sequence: TGCGCCAGCAGCGTTGACAGGGTGGGGGGCAATCAGCCCCAGCATTTT. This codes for CASSVDRVGGNQPQHF.

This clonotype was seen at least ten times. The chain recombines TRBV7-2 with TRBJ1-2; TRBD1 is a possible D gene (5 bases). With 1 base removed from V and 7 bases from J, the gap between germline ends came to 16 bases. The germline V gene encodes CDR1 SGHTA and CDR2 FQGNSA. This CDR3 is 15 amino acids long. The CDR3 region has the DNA TGTGCCAGCAGCTTAGTGGCAGGGCATGGGTCTGGCTACACCTTC. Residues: CASSLVAGHGSGYTF.

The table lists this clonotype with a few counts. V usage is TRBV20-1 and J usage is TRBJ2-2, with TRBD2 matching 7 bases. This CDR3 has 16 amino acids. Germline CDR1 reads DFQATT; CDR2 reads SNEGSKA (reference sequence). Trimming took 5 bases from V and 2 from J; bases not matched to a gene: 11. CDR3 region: CSAFAPGLKNTGELFF. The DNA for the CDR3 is TGCAGTGCTTTCGCTCCGGGACTAAAAAACACCGGGGAGCTGTTTTTT.

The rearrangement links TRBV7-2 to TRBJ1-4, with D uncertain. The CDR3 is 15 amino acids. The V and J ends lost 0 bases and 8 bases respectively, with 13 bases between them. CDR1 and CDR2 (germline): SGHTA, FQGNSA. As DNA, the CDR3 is TGTGCCAGCAGCTTAGCGACGGGATTTAGGGAAAAACTGTTTTTT. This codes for CASSLATGFREKLFF.

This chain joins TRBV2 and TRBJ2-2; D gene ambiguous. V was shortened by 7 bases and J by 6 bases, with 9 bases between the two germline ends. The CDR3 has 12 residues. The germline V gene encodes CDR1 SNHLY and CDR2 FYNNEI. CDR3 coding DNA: TGTGCCAGCACTGTAAACGCCGGGGAGCTGTTTTTT. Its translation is CASTVNAGELFF.

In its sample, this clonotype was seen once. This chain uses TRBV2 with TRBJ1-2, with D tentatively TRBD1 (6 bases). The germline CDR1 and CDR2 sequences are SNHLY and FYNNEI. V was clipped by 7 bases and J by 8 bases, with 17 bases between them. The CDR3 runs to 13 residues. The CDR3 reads CASTRGGLGGYTF. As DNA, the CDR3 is TGTGCCAGCACGAGGGGGGGTCTCGGAGGCTACACCTTC.

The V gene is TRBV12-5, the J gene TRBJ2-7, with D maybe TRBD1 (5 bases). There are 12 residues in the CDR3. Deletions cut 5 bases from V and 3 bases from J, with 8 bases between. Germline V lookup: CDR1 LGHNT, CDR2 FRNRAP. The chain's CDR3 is CASGKGDYEQYF. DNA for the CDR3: TGTGCTAGTGGTAAAGGGGACTACGAGCAGTACTTC.

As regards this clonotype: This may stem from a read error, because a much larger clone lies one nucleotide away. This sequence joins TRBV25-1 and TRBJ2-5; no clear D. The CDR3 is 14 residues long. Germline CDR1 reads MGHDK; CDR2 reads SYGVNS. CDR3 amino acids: CASSVGPSQEAQYF. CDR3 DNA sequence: TGTGCCAGCAGCGTAGGTCCTTCCCAAGAGGCCCAGTACTTC. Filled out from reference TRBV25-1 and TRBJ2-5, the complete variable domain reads EADIYQTPRYLVIGTGKKITLECSQTMGHDKMYWYQQDPGMELHLIHYSYGVNSTEKGDLSSESTVSRIRTEHFPLTLESARPSHTSQYLCASSVGPSQEAQYFGPGTRLLVL.